This T cell receptor beta chain was captured by sequencing in a study of immune cell composition in non-small cell lung cancer. Per the germline V gene, CDR1 is SEHNR and CDR2 is FQNEAQ (reference sequence). This CDR3 comprises 18 residues. V lost 1 base to trimming and J lost 0 bases, with 16 bases between them. The table came from immunoSEQ multiplex PCR; TCRdb's copy has only in-frame clones and leaves some out. The data contain fewer than 5,000 clones, approximately 80% of them singletons. Details on this clone: As yet, its antigen is unknown.

Study results and limitations: Tumour-associated clones >0.5% occurred in approximately 32% of adenocarcinomas, over 60% of squamous.

The specimen sequenced was lung tumor tissue. V usage is TRBV7-9 and J usage is TRBJ1-5; D may be TRBD1 (6 bases). This TCR derives from a human donor with non-small cell lung cancer. The CDR3 nucleotides are TGTGCCAGCAGCTTAGGTTCACAGGGACTCTATAGCAATCAGCCCCAGCATTTT. Translated: CASSLGSQGLYSNQPQHF.